A selection of T cell receptor beta chains follows, all from one sample in a study of T-cell memory formation after mild COVID-19. TCRdb called the 5' RACE reads again in MiXCR, with one record for every CDR3 protein. The sample lists fewer than 450,000 distinct CDR3 sequences, 20% to 25% seen once, with 8.5% to 9% in the top ten. The sample taken for sequencing was PBMCs or a T cell subset sorted from them (not recorded which). Receptors were obtained from an adult woman who had mild COVID-19 (a few samples of this study predate the infection). Cell type and time point are not known. CDR3s leave out the opening cysteine and the closing phenylalanine or tryptophan. Fields, in order: V gene, CDR3 protein.

TRBV4-1,ASSQEGLPFYNEQF
TRBV7-9,ASSAGRTSGRFAYEQY
TRBV11-2,ASSFSLGSPETQY
TRBV7-9,ASSIRSTGEREKLF
TRBV20-1,SAKTSGSGNEQF
TRBV3-1,ASSQDLAQTDTQY
TRBV11-2,ASSFVRYEQY
TRBV6-2/TRBV6-3,ASSYPRQANYGYT
TRBV24-1,ATSDADRGRDTDTQY
TRBV19,ASRRTGGSTDTQY
TRBV7-6,ASSFVTSGRGDEQF
TRBV5-1,ASSLLITGELF
TRBV7-9,ASSINMGATYNEQF
TRBV20-1,SAWDYLNTGELF
TRBV11-3,ASSHPGPAGMETQY
TRBV7-2,ASSLIQGAEQY
TRBV12-3/TRBV12-4,ASGSSSEGNQPQH